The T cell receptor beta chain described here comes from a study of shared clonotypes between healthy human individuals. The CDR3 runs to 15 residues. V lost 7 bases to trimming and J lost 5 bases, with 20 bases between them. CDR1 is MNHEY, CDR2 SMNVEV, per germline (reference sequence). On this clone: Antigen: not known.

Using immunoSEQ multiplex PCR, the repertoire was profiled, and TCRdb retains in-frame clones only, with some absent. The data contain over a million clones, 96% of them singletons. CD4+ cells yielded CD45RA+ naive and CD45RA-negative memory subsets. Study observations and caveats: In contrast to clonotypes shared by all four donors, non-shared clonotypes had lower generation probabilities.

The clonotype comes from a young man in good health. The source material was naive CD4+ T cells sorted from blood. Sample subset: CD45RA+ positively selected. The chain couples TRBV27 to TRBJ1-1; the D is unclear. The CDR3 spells CASTPSPPDSTEAFF. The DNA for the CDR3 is TGTGCCAGCACTCCCTCCCCCCCAGATTCGACTGAAGCTTTCTTT.